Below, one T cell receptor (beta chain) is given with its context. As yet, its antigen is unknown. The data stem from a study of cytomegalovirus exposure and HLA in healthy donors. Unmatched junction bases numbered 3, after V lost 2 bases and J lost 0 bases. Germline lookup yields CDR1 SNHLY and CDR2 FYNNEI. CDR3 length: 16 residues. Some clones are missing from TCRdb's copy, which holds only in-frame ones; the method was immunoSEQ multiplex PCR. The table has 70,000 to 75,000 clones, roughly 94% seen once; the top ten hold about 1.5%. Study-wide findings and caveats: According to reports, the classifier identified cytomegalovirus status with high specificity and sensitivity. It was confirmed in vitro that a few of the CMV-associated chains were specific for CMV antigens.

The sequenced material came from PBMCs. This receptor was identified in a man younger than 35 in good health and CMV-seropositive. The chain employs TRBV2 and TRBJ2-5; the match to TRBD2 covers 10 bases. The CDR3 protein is CASSEPSGGDQETQYF. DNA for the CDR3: TGTGCCAGCAGTGAACCCAGCGGGGGGGACCAAGAGACCCAGTACTTC.